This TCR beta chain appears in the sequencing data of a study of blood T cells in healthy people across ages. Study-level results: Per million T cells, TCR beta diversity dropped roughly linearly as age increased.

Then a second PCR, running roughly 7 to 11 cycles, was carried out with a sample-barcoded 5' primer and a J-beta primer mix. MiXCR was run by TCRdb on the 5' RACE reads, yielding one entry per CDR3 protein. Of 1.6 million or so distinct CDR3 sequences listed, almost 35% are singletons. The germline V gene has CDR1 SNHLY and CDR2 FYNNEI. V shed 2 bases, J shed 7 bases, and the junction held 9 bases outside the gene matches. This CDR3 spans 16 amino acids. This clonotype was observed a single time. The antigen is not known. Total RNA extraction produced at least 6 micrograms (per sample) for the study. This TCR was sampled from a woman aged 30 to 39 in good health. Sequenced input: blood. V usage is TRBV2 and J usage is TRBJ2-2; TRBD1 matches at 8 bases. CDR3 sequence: CASSERAGGAGGELFF. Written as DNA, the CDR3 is TGTGCCAGCAGTGAAAGGGCAGGGGGCGCCGGCGGGGAGCTGTTTTTT.